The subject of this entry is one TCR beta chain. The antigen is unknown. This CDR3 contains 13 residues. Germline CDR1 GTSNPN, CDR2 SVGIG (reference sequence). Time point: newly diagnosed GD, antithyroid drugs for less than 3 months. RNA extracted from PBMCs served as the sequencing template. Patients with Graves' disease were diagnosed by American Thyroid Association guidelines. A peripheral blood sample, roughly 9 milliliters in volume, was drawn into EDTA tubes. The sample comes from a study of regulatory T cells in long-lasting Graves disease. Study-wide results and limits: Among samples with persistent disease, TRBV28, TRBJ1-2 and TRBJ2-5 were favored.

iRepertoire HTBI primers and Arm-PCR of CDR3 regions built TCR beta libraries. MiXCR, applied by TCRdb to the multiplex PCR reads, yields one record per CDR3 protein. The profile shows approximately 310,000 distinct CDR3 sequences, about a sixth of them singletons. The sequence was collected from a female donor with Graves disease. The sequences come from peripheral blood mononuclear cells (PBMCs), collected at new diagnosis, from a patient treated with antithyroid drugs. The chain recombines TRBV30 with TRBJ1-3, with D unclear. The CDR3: CASQRVSGNTIYF. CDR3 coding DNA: TGTGCTTCTCAGAGGGTCTCTGGAAACACCATATATTTT.